Following are 21 T cell receptor beta chains from one sample sequenced in a study of blood T cells in healthy people across ages. Sample-barcoded 5' priming and a J-beta primer mix drove a second PCR of roughly 7 to 11 cycles. TCRdb fed the 5' RACE reads into MiXCR, producing one record per CDR3 protein. The sample lists around 1.7 million distinct CDR3 sequences; approximately 28% were seen once. Sequencing was carried out using blood. These TCRs come from a woman aged 25 to 39 in good health.

The V and J genes are TRBV6-5 and TRBJ1-1; a weak D match, TRBD1 (6 bases). Germline V gene data show CDR1 as MNHEY and CDR2 as SVGAGI. This CDR3 has 13 residues. Trimming took 0 bases from V and 10 from J, leaving 12 bases between them. The CDR3 is CASSYSSPRGAFF. The CDR3 nucleotides read TGTGCCAGCAGTTACTCGTCGCCCAGGGGAGCTTTCTTT.

In its sample, this clonotype was seen a few times. The chain joins TRBV15 to TRBJ2-4; unclear D gene. The V gene lost 0 bases and the J gene lost 2 bases, with 5 bases spanning the gap. The CDR3 sequence is 14 residues long. In germline, CDR1 is LNHNV, CDR2 YYDKDF (reference sequence). The CDR3 nucleotides read TGTGCCACCAGCAGAGACAGTACCAAAAACATTCAGTACTTC. Residues: CATSRDSTKNIQYF.

The rearrangement joins TRBV7-2 to TRBJ2-3; 9 nucleotides match TRBD2. After removal of 1 base from V and 8 bases from J, the junction contained 10 bases not matched to a gene. In germline, CDR1 is SGHTA, CDR2 FQGNSA. This CDR3 has 16 amino acids. As DNA, the CDR3 is TGTGCCAGCAGCTTAGGGCGGGGGACTAGCTGGGTTACGCAGTATTTT. Protein: CASSLGRGTSWVTQYF.

This sequence joins TRBV29-1 and TRBJ2-3; D uncertain. The V end was cut by 4 bases, the J end by 13 bases, with 15 bases between. Germline-derived CDR1 and CDR2 are SQVTM and ANQGSEA. The CDR3 covers 11 residues. The CDR3 sequence is CSVVSGPREYF. Written as DNA, the CDR3 is TGCAGCGTTGTCTCCGGACCCCGGGAGTATTTT.

This clonotype came up once. This rearrangement joins TRBV20-1 to TRBJ2-2, with D maybe TRBD2 (6 bases). The germline V gene has CDR1 DFQATT and CDR2 SNEGSKA (reference sequence). CDR3 size: 15 residues. V dropped 6 bases and J dropped 0 bases, with 14 bases sitting between them. CDR3 bases: TGCAGTGCGGGGAGGCAACCTTCGAACACCGGGGAGCTGTTTTTT. This gives the protein CSAGRQPSNTGELFF.

This clonotype has a handful of counts. The chain joins TRBV12-3 or TRBV12-4 to TRBJ2-7; possibly TRBD1 or TRBD2 for D (5 bases each). The CDR3 is made up of 15 amino acids. Trimming removed 6 bases at V and 5 bases at J, with 20 bases between. As DNA, the CDR3 is TGTGCCAGCAGCTTAAGGGCAGGGACGTTCGACGAGCAGTACTTC. This encodes CASSLRAGTFDEQYF.

This clonotype turned up a few times. The chain couples TRBV2 to TRBJ2-3; D gene uncertain. The V gene lost 4 bases and the J gene lost 4 bases, with 15 bases spanning the gap. The length of the CDR3 is 15 residues. In germline, CDR1 is SNHLY, CDR2 FYNNEI. CDR3 sequence (DNA): TGTGCCAGCAGTGGTCTTATTAGTAGTGCAGATACGCAGTATTTT. It yields the protein CASSGLISSADTQYF.

The chain combines TRBV20-1 with TRBJ1-4; D is uncertain. Germline V gene sequence: CDR1 DFQATT, CDR2 SNEGSKA (reference sequence). The CDR3 length is 14 residues. Trimming removed 5 bases at V and 0 bases at J, with 10 bases between. The CDR3 loop is CSAFAGATNEKLFF. The DNA of the CDR3 is TGCAGTGCTTTCGCCGGGGCAACTAATGAAAAACTGTTTTTT.

Many counts were recorded for this clonotype. The V and J genes are TRBV29-1 and TRBJ1-2; 8 nucleotides align to TRBD1. Trimming at V came to 7 bases and at J to 4 bases, leaving 11 bases not matched to a gene. In germline, CDR1 is SQVTM, CDR2 ANQGSEA. The CDR3 consists of 14 residues. The CDR3 DNA follows: TGCAGCGCTCTACCACTCGACAGGGGCTATGGCTACACCTTC. Amino acids: CSALPLDRGYGYTF.

The chain couples TRBV27 to TRBJ1-1; perhaps TRBD1 as D (5 bases). The CDR3 consists of 14 residues. Germline V gene sequence: CDR1 MNHEY, CDR2 SMNVEV (reference sequence). The V end was cut by 6 bases, the J end by 8 bases, with 19 bases between. CDR3 coding DNA: TGTGCCAGCAGCCAACTCATCCAGGGAACAGAAGCTTTCTTT. It translates to CASSQLIQGTEAFF.

This clonotype was seen a few times. The chain joins TRBV5-1 to TRBJ2-7; TRBD1 matches at 7 bases. The CDR3 sequence is 13 residues long. J lost 5 bases, V lost 2 bases, and 4 bases had no gene match. The germline V gene has CDR1 SGHRS and CDR2 YFSETQ. The CDR3 region has the DNA TGCGCCAGCAGCTTCGACAGGGTGGACGAGCAGTACTTC. Translated: CASSFDRVDEQYF.

There are a few counts of this clonotype. The rearrangement uses TRBV20-1 and TRBJ2-1, with 10 bases that match TRBD1. The germline gives CDR1 DFQATT, CDR2 SNEGSKA (reference sequence). The CDR3 is 12 residues long. The trim removed 3 bases at V and 12 bases at J, leaving 5 bases unmatched. The CDR3 DNA reads TGCAGTGCTAGGGACAGGGGGATCGGGCAGTTCTTC. Translated, it gives CSARDRGIGQFF.

This clonotype was detected ten times or more. The chain uses TRBV4-3 and TRBJ2-2; D ambiguous. The CDR3 length is 12 residues. V lost 3 bases and J lost 7, with 6 bases in between. CDR1 is LGHNA and CDR2 is YSLEER in the germline V gene. The DNA for the CDR3 is TGCGCCAGCAGCCAGTCTGACGGGGAGCTGTTTTTT. Residues: CASSQSDGELFF.

This chain connects TRBV5-1 to TRBJ1-5; a possible D gene is TRBD1 (5 bases). Trimming left V 4 bases short and J 5 bases short, with 10 bases between. The CDR3 loop spans 13 amino acids. The V gene's germline CDR1 is SGHRS and CDR2 YFSETQ. The CDR3 region is CASSAGRDQPQHF. The DNA for the CDR3 is TGCGCCAGCAGCGCGGGACGGGATCAGCCCCAGCATTTT. Complete variable domain (other parts from reference TRBV5-1 and TRBJ1-5): KAGVTQTPRYLIKTRGQQVTLSCSPISGHRSVSWYQQTPGQGLQFLFEYFSETQRNKGNFPGRFSGRQFSNSRSEMNVSTLELGDSALYLCASSAGRDQPQHFGDGTRLSIL.

The chain employs TRBV6-4 and TRBJ1-2, with TRBD1 identical over 7 bases. The CDR3 sequence is 14 residues long. Trimming took 6 bases from V and 8 from J; bases not matched to a gene: 12. Germline V CDR1 and CDR2: MRHNA, SNTAGT. Here the CDR3 reads CASSPGQRFGGYTF. The DNA of the CDR3 is TGTGCCAGCAGCCCGGGACAGCGTTTCGGGGGCTACACCTTC.

This clonotype showed up many times. The rearrangement joins TRBV2 to TRBJ2-7; 7 bases agree with TRBD1. Unmatched junction bases numbered 7, after V lost 6 bases and J lost 2 bases. The germline V gene has CDR1 SNHLY and CDR2 FYNNEI. CDR3 size: 14 residues. CDR3 coding DNA: TGTGCCAGCAGCAACAACAGGGGTCCCTACGAGCAGTACTTC. It specifies CASSNNRGPYEQYF.

V gene TRBV2 combines with J gene TRBJ1-4; tentatively, D is TRBD1 (5 bases). Trimming took 7 bases from V and 2 from J, leaving 20 bases between them. CDR3 length: 17 amino acids. Per the germline V gene, CDR1 is SNHLY and CDR2 is FYNNEI. CDR3 DNA: TGTGCCAGCACTAGTGGGGGAAAAGGACCTACTAATGAAAAACTGTTTTTT. Protein sequence: CASTSGGKGPTNEKLFF.

On this clonotype itself: A junction boundary mismatches the germline segment, possibly from a read error. This sequence joins TRBV5-1 and TRBJ2-5; D may be TRBD1 or TRBD2 (5 bases each). The CDR3 has 15 residues. Germline lookup yields CDR1 SGHRS and CDR2 YFSETQ. The CDR3 bases are TGCGCCAGCAGCCCAGGGACCGTTGGGAAGGAGACCAAGTACTTC. Its translation: CASSPGTVGKETKYF. The variable domain in full, with the rest retrieved from reference TRBV5-1 and TRBJ2-5, is KAGVTQTPRYLIKTRGQQVTLSCSPISGHRSVSWYQQTPGQGLQFLFEYFSETQRNKGNFPGRFSGRQFSNSRSEMNVSTLELGDSALYLCASSPGTVGKETKYFGPGTRLLVL.

This sequence joins TRBV12-3 or TRBV12-4 and TRBJ2-7; D not certain. Deletions cut 4 bases from V and 5 bases from J, with 12 bases between. The CDR3 has 13 amino acids. The CDR3 sequence is CASSSTSGDEQYF. The CDR3, as DNA: TGTGCCAGCAGTTCAACCTCAGGCGACGAGCAGTACTTC.

Note on this clonotype: This could be a read error, since a much larger clone is one nucleotide away. The chain employs TRBV29-1 and TRBJ2-4, with D perhaps TRBD1 (5 bases). This CDR3 comprises 15 residues. CDR1 SQVTM and CDR2 ANQGSEA come from the germline V gene. V lost 4 bases and J lost 13, with 26 bases in between. The CDR3 nucleotides are TGCAGCGTTGGGAAGGGGTTAAGCTCCTACAATGAGCAGTACTTC. Translated, it gives CSVGKGLSSYNEQYF.

The CDR3 protein is CASSLATGPLTF. The CDR3 DNA follows: TGTGCCAGCAGCTTAGCCACAGGCCCTCTCACCTTC. This rearrangement joins TRBV7-6 to TRBJ1-2; D possibly corresponds to TRBD1 (5 bases). V was pared by 0 bases and J by 13 bases, with 12 bases between. This CDR3 has 12 amino acids. Per the germline V gene, CDR1 is SGHVS and CDR2 is FNYEAQ.